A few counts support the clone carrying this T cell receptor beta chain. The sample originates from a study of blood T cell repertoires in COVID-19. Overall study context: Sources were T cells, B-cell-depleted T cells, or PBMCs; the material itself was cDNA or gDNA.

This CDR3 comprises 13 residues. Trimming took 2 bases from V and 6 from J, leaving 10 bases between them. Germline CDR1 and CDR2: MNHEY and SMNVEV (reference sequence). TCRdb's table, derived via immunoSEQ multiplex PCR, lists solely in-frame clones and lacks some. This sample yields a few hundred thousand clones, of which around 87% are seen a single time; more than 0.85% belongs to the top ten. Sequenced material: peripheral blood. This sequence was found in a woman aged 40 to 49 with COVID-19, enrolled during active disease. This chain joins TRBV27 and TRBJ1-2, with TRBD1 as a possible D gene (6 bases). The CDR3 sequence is CASSLRGADGYTF. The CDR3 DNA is TGTGCCAGCAGTTTACGGGGGGCTGATGGCTACACCTTC.